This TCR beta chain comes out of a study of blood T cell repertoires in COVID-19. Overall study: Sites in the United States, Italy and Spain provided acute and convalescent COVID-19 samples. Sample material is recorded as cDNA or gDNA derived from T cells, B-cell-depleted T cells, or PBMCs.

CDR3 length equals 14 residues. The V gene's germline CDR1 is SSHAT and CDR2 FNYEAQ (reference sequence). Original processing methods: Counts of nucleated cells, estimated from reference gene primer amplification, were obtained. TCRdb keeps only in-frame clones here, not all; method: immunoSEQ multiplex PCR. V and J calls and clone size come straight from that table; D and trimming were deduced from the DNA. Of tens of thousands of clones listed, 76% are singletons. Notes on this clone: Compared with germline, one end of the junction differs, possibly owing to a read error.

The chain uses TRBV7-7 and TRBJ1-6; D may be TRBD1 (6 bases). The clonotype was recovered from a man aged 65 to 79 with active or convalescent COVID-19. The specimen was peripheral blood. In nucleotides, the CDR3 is TGTGCTAGCACGGGGACAACTTATTGTTCACCCCTCCACTTT. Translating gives CASTGTTYCSPLHF.